The entry below gives a single T cell receptor (beta chain) sequence along with its context. This clone may be a read error of a much larger clone one base away. TCR beta CDR3 amplification used RNA transcripts. Second-round multiplex PCR came after a first-round RT-PCR that employed HTBI primers. TCRdb fed the multiplex PCR reads into MiXCR, producing one record per CDR3 protein. The sample lists about 500,000 distinct CDR3 sequences; under 40% were seen once. This sample is drawn from a study of Graves' ophthalmopathy and Graves' hyperthyroidism. The CDR3 length is 13 residues. The V end lost 4 bases, the J end lost 6 bases, and 13 bases lay between the germline ends. The germline V gene has CDR1 SGHTA and CDR2 FQGNSA.

What was sequenced was peripheral blood or thyroid tissue (not recorded which). The rearrangement joins TRBV7-2 to TRBJ2-7; TRBD2 is a possible D gene (7 bases). The receptor was derived from an adult man with Graves' hyperthyroidism. The chain's CDR3 is CASSYTGRGEQYF. The CDR3 DNA is TGTGCCAGCAGCTATACAGGGAGGGGCGAGCAGTACTTC.